This T cell receptor (beta chain) was identified during a study of T cell clones after liver transplantation. At the level of the study: HCV positivity affected three of eight recipients; the rest lacked autoimmune or viral indications. Standard immunosuppression, with no induction, continued until 12-24 months after transplant. Overall study results and limits: In two subjects, few donor cells limited the measurable donor-reactive repertoire. Small, mixed patient groups and varying post-transplant times limit these conclusions.

Produced via immunoSEQ multiplex PCR; TCRdb's table is partial and in-frame only. This sample yields more than 100,000 clones, of which around 84% are seen a single time; less than 3% belongs to the top ten. Remarks on this clone: No antigen is known for it.

Germline V lookup: CDR1 GTSNPN, CDR2 SVGIG (reference sequence). The CDR3 extends over 12 amino acids. V shed 8 bases and J shed 7 bases, with 15 bases lying between them. This receptor was taken from a human patient who received a liver transplant. The graft donor may be the source of some T cells. The chain is built from TRBV30 and TRBJ2-1; tentative D call: TRBD2 (7 bases). Sample: CD4+ T cells from blood, taken approximately 50 months after liver transplant. CDR3 loop: CARQGGGNEQFF. The CDR3 DNA sequence: TGTGCCCGACAAGGGGGGGGGAATGAGCAGTTCTTC. The whole variable domain, filled in from reference TRBV30 and TRBJ2-1, reads SQTIHQWPATLVQPVGSPLSLECTVEGTSNPNLYWYRQAAGRGLQLLFYSVGIGQISSEVPQNLSASRPQDRQFILSSKKLLLSDSGFYLCARQGGGNEQFFGPGTRLTVL.